This record looks at one T cell receptor beta chain sequence and its context. The data were taken from a study of T cells in women clearing cervical HPV infection. Study information: HLA type stays a possible confounder, typing being limited.

TCR beta CDR3 amplified by multiplex PCR from approximately 1,100 ng genomic DNA. Libraries were prepared by immunoSEQ multiplex PCR; TCRdb keeps only in-frame clonotypes and omits some of them. There are 21,000 or so clones in the sample, with roughly 2.6% held by the top ten. Sample: blood buffy coat. The sequence derives from a woman aged 18 to 75 with a cervical HPV16 infection that either progressed to CIN3+ or cleared (not recorded which).

The CDR3 sequence is CASSYRRSNTEAFF. The sequenced part of the CDR3 DNA is TGTGCCAGCAGTTATCGGCGGTCGAACACTGAA. The chain employs TRBV2 and TRBJ1-1; D is ambiguous. The sequenced fragment ends 3 residues before the CDR3 boundary, so the rest is inferred from the germline J gene. The CDR3 consists of 14 residues. CDR1 and CDR2 (germline): SNHLY, FYNNEI. The V end lost 5 bases, the J end lost 1 base, and 11 bases lay between the germline ends.